One and the same sample provided the 29 T cell receptor beta chains below, sequenced in a study of PD-1 blockade in classical Hodgkin lymphoma. The time point denotes: newly diagnosed, previously untreated cHL patient sample. Thawed PBMCs supplied CD8+ T cells via magnetic negative selection. Clones were sequenced by immunoSEQ multiplex PCR, and TCRdb holds only the in-frame ones, with some missing. The repertoire has approximately 9,000 clones, 86% of them found once; the top ten carry 14% to 15%. Sequenced material: CD8+ T cells from blood. These receptors were collected from a human donor with classical Hodgkin lymphoma.

The chain links TRBV9 to TRBJ2-1; the match to TRBD2 covers 9 bases. Looked up from germline, CDR1 is SGDLS and CDR2 is YYNGEE. V was pared by 4 bases and J by 1 base, with 3 bases of the junction left unmatched. The CDR3 consists of 15 residues. The CDR3 sequence: CASSRAGGSYNEQFF. In nucleotides, the CDR3 is TGTGCCAGCAGCCGCGCGGGGGGGTCCTACAATGAGCAGTTCTTC.

Here the CDR3 reads CASSLYGGVYEQYF. In nucleotides, the CDR3 is TGTGCCAGCAGTTTGTACGGGGGGGTTTACGAGCAGTACTTC. The genes are TRBV27 and TRBJ2-7, with 8 bases identical to TRBD2. The CDR3 has 14 amino acids. The V gene's germline CDR1 is MNHEY and CDR2 SMNVEV (reference sequence). J gave up 4 bases and V 3 bases, and 5 bases lay outside the gene matches.

The chain is built from TRBV11-2 and TRBJ2-3; TRBD2 matches 8 bases. Germline CDR1 SGHAT, CDR2 FQNNGV. J lost 3 bases, V lost 1 base, and 3 bases had no gene match. The CDR3 extends over 15 amino acids. CDR3 sequence (DNA): TGTGCCAGCAGCTTAGTAGCGGGGTGGACAGATACGCAGTATTTT. This sequence encodes CASSLVAGWTDTQYF.

The chain recombines TRBV27 with TRBJ1-2; D gene uncertain. V was trimmed by 5 bases and J by 8 bases, leaving 18 bases between them. The germline V gene encodes CDR1 MNHEY and CDR2 SMNVEV (reference sequence). The CDR3 runs 14 residues. CDR3 nucleotide sequence: TGTGCCAGCAGTCCGGTCGGGAGCCCTTGGGGCTACACCTTC. This codes for CASSPVGSPWGYTF.

V gene TRBV4-3 combines with J gene TRBJ2-3; 8 bases agree with TRBD1. The J segment lost 2 bases and the V segment lost 0 bases, leaving 7 bases of the junction unmatched. The CDR3 sequence is 17 residues long. Germline V CDR1 and CDR2: LGHNA, YSLEER. The CDR3 sequence: CASSQDLAGGYTDTQYF. For the CDR3, the DNA is TGCGCCAGCAGCCAAGACCTTGCAGGGGGCTACACAGATACGCAGTATTTT.

The CDR3 loop reads CAISGGYNEQFF. CDR3 nucleotides: TGTGCCATCAGCGGGGGGTACAATGAGCAGTTCTTC. The gene calls are TRBV10-3 and TRBJ2-1; TRBD2 matches 7 bases. V was clipped by 6 bases and J by 4 bases; unmatched bases: 0. This CDR3 comprises 12 residues. CDR1 is ENHRY, CDR2 SYGVKD, per germline.

The chain employs TRBV14 and TRBJ2-7; no clear D. Trimming stripped 5 bases from V and 3 bases from J, with 20 bases between. CDR3 size: 16 residues. Germline V gene sequence: CDR1 SGHDN, CDR2 FVKESK. The CDR3 spells CASSLSSAGHLYEQYF. As DNA, the CDR3 is TGTGCCAGCAGCTTAAGCTCGGCAGGTCACCTCTACGAGCAGTACTTC.

The chain joins TRBV5-1 to TRBJ2-1; 7 bases agree with TRBD1. The V and J ends lost 2 bases and 6 bases, in that order; junction bases with no gene match: 8. This CDR3 region has 15 residues. Germline CDR1 is SGHRS and CDR2 is YFSETQ. DNA for the CDR3: TGCGCCAGCAGCTTCTACAGGGGTATGGGCAATGAGCAGTTCTTC. Translating it yields CASSFYRGMGNEQFF.

This clone was counted a single time. This chain links TRBV2 with TRBJ2-3; 12 positions agree with TRBD2. J gave up 5 bases and V 8 bases, and 8 bases lay outside the gene matches. Germline lookup yields CDR1 SNHLY and CDR2 FYNNEI. There are 15 residues in the CDR3. The chain's CDR3 is CASLPTSGGVDTQYF. The CDR3, as DNA: TGTGCCAGCCTACCGACTAGCGGGGGTGTAGATACGCAGTATTTT.

This clone was observed a single time. The CDR3 sequence is CASSDSTEGNEKLFF. As DNA, the CDR3 is TGTGCCAGCAGCGATTCGACAGAGGGAAATGAAAAACTGTTTTTT. J is TRBJ1-4 and V is TRBV9; D is possibly TRBD1 (5 bases). Germline V lookup: CDR1 SGDLS, CDR2 YYNGEE. V shed 3 bases and J shed 5 bases, with 14 bases lying between them. CDR3 length equals 15 residues.

The chain couples TRBV5-4 to TRBJ2-6; D remains unclear. Trimming took off 6 bases at V and 5 bases at J, with 21 bases between the two ends. The germline V gene has CDR1 SGHNT and CDR2 YYREEE (reference sequence). This CDR3 spans 17 amino acids. CDR3 region: CASTIVLAQSRANVLTF. As DNA, the CDR3 is TGTGCCAGCACCATAGTTCTCGCACAAAGTCGGGCCAACGTCCTGACTTTC.

This chain connects TRBV15 to TRBJ1-1, with 7 bases that match TRBD1. The CDR3 totals 15 residues. V lost 5 bases to trimming and J lost 4 bases; unmatched junction nucleotides: 10. CDR1 and CDR2 from the germline V gene are LNHNV and YYDKDF (reference sequence). The CDR3 DNA follows: TGTGCCACCAGCCGACAGACAGGGAAGGGCACTGAAGCTTTCTTT. This encodes CATSRQTGKGTEAFF.

The rearrangement uses TRBV7-9 and TRBJ2-7; the D gene is possibly TRBD1 (6 bases). There are 11 residues in the CDR3. From germline, CDR1 is SEHNR and CDR2 FQNEAQ (reference sequence). Trimming shortened V by 7 bases and J by 4 bases, and 8 bases separated the two germline ends. For the CDR3, the DNA is TGTGCCAGCACCCAGGGGTACGAGCAGTACTTC. This sequence encodes CASTQGYEQYF.

This clone was recorded only once. The chain employs TRBV27 and TRBJ2-5; D tentatively reads TRBD1 or TRBD2 (7 bases each). The CDR3 has 14 amino acids. The germline gives CDR1 MNHEY, CDR2 SMNVEV (reference sequence). With 3 bases removed from V and 5 bases from J, the gap between germline ends came to 13 bases. The chain's CDR3 is CASSFSRGGETQYF. DNA of the CDR3: TGTGCCAGCAGTTTCTCCAGGGGGGGGGAGACCCAGTACTTC.

The J gene is TRBJ1-4, the V gene TRBV4-3; 7 bases fit TRBD1. The germline CDR1 and CDR2 sequences are LGHNA and YSLEER. The CDR3 is 16 residues long. Trimming took 1 base from V and 8 from J; bases not matched to a gene: 10. CDR3 amino acids: CASSQGGQVSFEKLFF. The CDR3 DNA reads as TGCGCCAGCAGCCAAGGAGGACAGGTATCGTTCGAAAAACTGTTTTTT.

The chain carries TRBV5-1 and TRBJ2-5; 8 bases match TRBD2. The germline V gene encodes CDR1 SGHRS and CDR2 YFSETQ. After removal of 7 bases from V and 5 bases from J, the junction contained 4 bases not matched to a gene. The length of the CDR3 is 12 residues. CDR3 sequence (DNA): TGCGCCAGCGCCCCGGGGGGGGAGACCCAGTACTTC. Translated, it gives CASAPGGETQYF.

The chain carries TRBV4-1 and TRBJ1-5, with D hard to call. The length of the CDR3 is 16 residues. Germline V gene data show CDR1 as MGHRA and CDR2 as YSYEKL. The germline V and J ends were trimmed by 1 base and 0 bases, with 10 bases remaining between them. The CDR3 sequence is CASSQGGPYSNQPQHF. In DNA, the CDR3 is TGCGCCAGCAGCCAAGGCGGTCCTTATAGCAATCAGCCCCAGCATTTT.

The J gene is TRBJ1-3, the V gene TRBV4-1; TRBD1 aligns across 8 bases. Per the germline V gene, CDR1 is MGHRA and CDR2 is YSYEKL. This CDR3 has 16 residues. V lost 0 bases, J lost 8 bases, and 9 bases stayed unmatched. In DNA form, the CDR3 reads TGCGCCAGCAGCCAAGAGTATCTAGGACAGGGATACACCATATATTTT. Residues: CASSQEYLGQGYTIYF.

The chain is built from TRBV15 and TRBJ2-3, with D unclear. Germline values: CDR1 LNHNV, CDR2 YYDKDF (reference sequence). The CDR3 covers 16 residues. The V end lost 3 bases, the J end lost 2 bases, and 15 bases lay between the germline ends. CDR3 nucleotide sequence: TGTGCCACCAGCAGGGAGCCGGGTTTGGACACAGATACGCAGTATTTT. Its protein is CATSREPGLDTDTQYF.

This chain links TRBV10-2 with TRBJ2-2, with 11 bases matching TRBD2. The germline V gene encodes CDR1 WSHSY and CDR2 SAAADI. This CDR3 comprises 18 residues. Trimming cost V 6 bases and J 0 bases; bases outside gene matches: 9. This CDR3 reads CASRCEGLAAANTGELFF. CDR3 bases: TGCGCCAGCAGGTGCGAGGGACTAGCGGCCGCGAACACCGGGGAGCTGTTTTTT.

This clone was picked up one time. The chain combines TRBV30 with TRBJ2-7; maybe TRBD2 (6 bases). CDR3 length: 13 amino acids. V lost 3 bases and J 2 bases, leaving 11 bases between the germline ends. Germline V gene sequence: CDR1 GTSNPN, CDR2 SVGIG (reference sequence). CDR3 region: CAWSWDLTYEQYF. CDR3 nucleotide sequence: TGTGCCTGGAGCTGGGACTTAACCTACGAGCAGTACTTC.

This clone is medium-sized (0.01 to 0.1%) within its sample. This chain connects TRBV25-1 to TRBJ1-1; 8 bases line up with TRBD1. V gave up 3 bases and J gave up 1 base; unmatched junction bases: 4. CDR1 is MGHDK, CDR2 SYGVNS, per germline. CDR3 length equals 15 residues. The CDR3 bases are TGTGCCAGCAGTGATGACAGGGGCCGGAACACTGAAGCTTTCTTT. Its translation is CASSDDRGRNTEAFF.

This clone was detected once. The rearrangement joins TRBV19 to TRBJ2-2; perhaps TRBD2 as D (7 bases). The V end lost 5 bases, the J end lost 4 bases, and 17 bases lay between the germline ends. The CDR3 is 16 residues long. CDR1 and CDR2 (germline): LNHDA, SQIVND (reference sequence). The CDR3 here is CASSWWGGPGTGELFF. The DNA for the CDR3 is TGTGCCAGTAGTTGGTGGGGGGGGCCGGGCACCGGGGAGCTGTTTTTT.

This clone was detected once. V usage is TRBV19 and J usage is TRBJ2-7; possibly TRBD2 for D (5 bases). The CDR3 is 15 amino acids. The germline V gene has CDR1 LNHDA and CDR2 SQIVND (reference sequence). Trimming cost V 0 bases and J 2 bases, with 11 bases left between them. The CDR3 region has the DNA TGTGCCAGTAGTATAGATTTCCGGGAAACCTACGAGCAGTACTTC. It yields the protein CASSIDFRETYEQYF.

The V gene is TRBV4-1, the J gene TRBJ2-7; tentatively, D is TRBD1 (5 bases). The V and J ends lost 1 base and 4 bases respectively, with 14 bases between them. Germline V gene data show CDR1 as MGHRA and CDR2 as YSYEKL. This CDR3 is built from 15 residues. The DNA of the CDR3 is TGCGCCAGCAGCCAAGGTGAAAACAGGCGGTACGAGCAGTACTTC. Amino acids: CASSQGENRRYEQYF.

This clone was observed once. CDR3 loop: CATSRDPGYEQYF. The CDR3 DNA sequence: TGTGCCACCAGCAGAGATCCGGGTTACGAGCAGTACTTC. V gene TRBV15 combines with J gene TRBJ2-7; D gene ambiguous. The V end lost 0 bases, the J end lost 4 bases, and 7 bases lay between the germline ends. Germline V gene data show CDR1 as LNHNV and CDR2 as YYDKDF (reference sequence). This CDR3 comprises 13 residues. Together with reference TRBV15 and TRBJ2-7, the CDR3 gives the full variable domain: DAMVIQNPRYQVTQFGKPVTLSCSQTLNHNVMYWYQQKSSQAPKLLFHYYDKDFNNEADTPDNFQSRRPNTSFCFLDIRSPGLGDTAMYLCATSRDPGYEQYFGPGTRLTVT.

The CDR3 here is CASSLGRGVEETQYF. As DNA, the CDR3 is TGTGCCAGCAGCTTAGGTAGGGGTGTGGAAGAGACCCAGTACTTC. The J gene is TRBJ2-5, the V gene TRBV11-2, with D maybe TRBD1 (5 bases). V dropped 1 base and J dropped 3 bases, with 12 bases sitting between them. Germline V CDR1 and CDR2: SGHAT, FQNNGV. The CDR3 runs to 15 residues.

The rearrangement uses TRBV30 and TRBJ1-4; possible D gene TRBD1, 5 bases. Trimming removed 4 bases at V and 6 bases at J, with 12 bases between. Germline values: CDR1 GTSNPN, CDR2 SVGIG (reference sequence). The CDR3 is 13 amino acids. The chain's CDR3 is CAWKGWGDEKLFF. CDR3 coding DNA: TGTGCCTGGAAGGGCTGGGGGGATGAAAAACTGTTTTTT.

This clone rates as medium-sized. The V call is TRBV13, the J call TRBJ1-6; 8 bases line up with TRBD1. Per germline, CDR1 PRHDT and CDR2 FYEKMQ (reference sequence). Germline trimming cut 6 bases from V and 2 bases from J; bases unmatched to any gene: 3. The CDR3 is made up of 15 amino acids. The CDR3 bases are TGTGCCAGCAGTCAACAGGGGGCCTATAATTCACCCCTCCACTTT. This gives the protein CASSQQGAYNSPLHF.